This passage covers 2 T cell receptor beta chains from one sample sequenced in a study of T cell responses to AZD1222 COVID-19 vaccine. This table comes from immunoSEQ multiplex PCR, and its TCRdb copy is limited to in-frame clones, with some not included. In the table there are 180,000 or so clones, over 90% of which are singletons. This sample comprised peripheral blood, obtained on day 0 of AZD1222 vaccination. These receptors were collected from an adult in good health.

The chain employs TRBV6-5 and TRBJ2-4, with 8 bases lining up with TRBD1. Germline assignment: CDR1 MNHEY and CDR2 SVGAGI. Trimming cost V 6 bases and J 6 bases; bases outside gene matches: 4. There are 13 residues in the CDR3. The CDR3 DNA is TGTGCCAGCAGACAGGGGGGAAGAAACATTCAGTACTTC. Residues: CASRQGGRNIQYF.

The rearrangement links TRBV14 to TRBJ2-1, with 15 positions matching TRBD2. With 0 bases clipped from V and 0 bases from J, the junction kept 0 bases outside the gene matches. This CDR3 has 18 residues. Germline loops: CDR1 SGHDN, CDR2 FVKESK. The CDR3 is CASSQEGLAGGSYNEQFF. CDR3 in DNA: TGTGCCAGCAGCCAAGAGGGACTAGCGGGGGGCTCCTACAATGAGCAGTTCTTC.